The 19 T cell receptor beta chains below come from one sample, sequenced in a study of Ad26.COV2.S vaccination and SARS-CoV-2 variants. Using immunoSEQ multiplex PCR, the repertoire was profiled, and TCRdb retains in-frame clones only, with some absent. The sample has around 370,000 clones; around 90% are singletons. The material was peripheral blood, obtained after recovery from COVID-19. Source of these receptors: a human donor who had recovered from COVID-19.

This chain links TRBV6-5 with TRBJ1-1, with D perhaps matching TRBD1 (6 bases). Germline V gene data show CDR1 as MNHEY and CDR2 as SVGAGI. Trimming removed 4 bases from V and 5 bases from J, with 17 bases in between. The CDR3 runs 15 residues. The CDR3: CASSSHGGGRTEAFF. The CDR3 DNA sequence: TGTGCCAGCAGTTCCCACGGGGGGGGGCGAACTGAAGCTTTCTTT.

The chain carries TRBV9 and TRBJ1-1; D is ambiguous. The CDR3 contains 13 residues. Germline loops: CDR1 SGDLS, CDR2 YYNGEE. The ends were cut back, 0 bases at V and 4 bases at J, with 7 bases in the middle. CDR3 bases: TGTGCCAGCAGCGTAGCGAAGTCCACTGAAGCTTTCTTT. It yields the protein CASSVAKSTEAFF.

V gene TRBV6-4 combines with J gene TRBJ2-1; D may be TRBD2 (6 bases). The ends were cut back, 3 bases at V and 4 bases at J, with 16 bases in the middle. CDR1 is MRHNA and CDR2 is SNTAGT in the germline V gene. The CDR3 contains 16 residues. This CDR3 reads CASSEIRGGGYNEQFF. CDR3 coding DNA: TGTGCCAGCAGTGAAATTCGGGGAGGAGGGTACAATGAGCAGTTCTTC.

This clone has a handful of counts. CDR3 sequence reads: CASKDRGLNSGNTIYF. The CDR3 coding sequence is TGTGCCAGCAAGGACAGGGGCCTTAACTCTGGAAACACCATATATTTT. The rearrangement uses TRBV2 and TRBJ1-3; the match to TRBD1 covers 9 bases. From germline, CDR1 is SNHLY and CDR2 FYNNEI. This CDR3 region has 16 residues. The ends lost 7 bases at V and 0 bases at J; junction bases unmatched: 7.

The CDR3 coding sequence is TGTGCCAGCAGTTACTACGGACAGGGAGAGGGCTACACCTTC. Its protein is CASSYYGQGEGYTF. The rearrangement joins TRBV6-5 to TRBJ1-2; 8 nucleotides line up with TRBD1. Germline V gene sequence: CDR1 MNHEY, CDR2 SVGAGI. With 1 base clipped from V and 8 bases from J, the junction kept 6 bases outside the gene matches. CDR3 size: 14 residues.

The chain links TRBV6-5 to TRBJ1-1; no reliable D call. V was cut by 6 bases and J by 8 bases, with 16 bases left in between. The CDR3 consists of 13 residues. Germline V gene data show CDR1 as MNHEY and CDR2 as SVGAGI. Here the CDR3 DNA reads TGTGCCAGCAGCTCCGCCATGTTGTCGGAAGCTTTCTTT. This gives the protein CASSSAMLSEAFF.

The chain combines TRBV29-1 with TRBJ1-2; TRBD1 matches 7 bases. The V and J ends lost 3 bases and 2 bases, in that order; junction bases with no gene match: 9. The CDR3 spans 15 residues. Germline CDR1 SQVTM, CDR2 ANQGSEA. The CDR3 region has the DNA TGCAGCGTTGATAGTAAGACAGGGCGGAACTATGGCTACACCTTC. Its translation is CSVDSKTGRNYGYTF.

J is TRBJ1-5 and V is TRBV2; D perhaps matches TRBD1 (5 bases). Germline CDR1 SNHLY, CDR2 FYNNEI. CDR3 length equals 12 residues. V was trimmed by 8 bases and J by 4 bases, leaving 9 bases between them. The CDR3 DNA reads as TGTGCCAGCGTCGGGGGGAATCAGCCCCAGCATTTT. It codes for CASVGGNQPQHF.

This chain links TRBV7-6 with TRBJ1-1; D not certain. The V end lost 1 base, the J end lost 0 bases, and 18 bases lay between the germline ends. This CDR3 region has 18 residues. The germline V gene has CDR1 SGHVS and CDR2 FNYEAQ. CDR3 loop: CASSLGYRADRMNTEAFF. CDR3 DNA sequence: TGTGCCAGCAGCTTAGGTTATAGGGCCGATCGTATGAACACTGAAGCTTTCTTT.

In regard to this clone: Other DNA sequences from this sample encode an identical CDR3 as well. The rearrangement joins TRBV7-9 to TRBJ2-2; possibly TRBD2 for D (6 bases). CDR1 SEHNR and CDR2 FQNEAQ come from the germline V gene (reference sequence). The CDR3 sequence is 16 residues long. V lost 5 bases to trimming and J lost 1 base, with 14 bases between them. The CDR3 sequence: CASSAPGGMNTGELFF. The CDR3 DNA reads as TGTGCCAGCAGCGCTCCTGGGGGGATGAACACCGGGGAGCTGTTTTTT.

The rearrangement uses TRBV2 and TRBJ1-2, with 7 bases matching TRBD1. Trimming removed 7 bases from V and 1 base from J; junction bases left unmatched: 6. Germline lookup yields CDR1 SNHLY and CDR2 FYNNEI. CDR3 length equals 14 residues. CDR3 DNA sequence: TGTGCCAGCATCGGGACAGAAATTAACTATGGCTACACCTTC. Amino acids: CASIGTEINYGYTF.

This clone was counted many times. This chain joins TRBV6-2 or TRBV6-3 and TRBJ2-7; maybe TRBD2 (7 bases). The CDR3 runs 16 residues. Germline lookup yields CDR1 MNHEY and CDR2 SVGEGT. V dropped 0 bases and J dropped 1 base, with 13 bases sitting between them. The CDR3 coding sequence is TGTGCCAGCAGTTACTCGATAGGGGGGGAATCCTACGAGCAGTACTTC. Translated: CASSYSIGGESYEQYF.

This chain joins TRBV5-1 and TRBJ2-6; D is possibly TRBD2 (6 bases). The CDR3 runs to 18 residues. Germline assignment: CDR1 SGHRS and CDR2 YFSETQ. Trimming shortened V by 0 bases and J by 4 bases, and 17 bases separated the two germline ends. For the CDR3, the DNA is TGCGCCAGCAGCTTGGGGTCTGTAGCGGTGTCAGGGGCCAACGTCCTGACTTTC. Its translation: CASSLGSVAVSGANVLTF.

The CDR3 sequence: CASSQGGHEQYF. The DNA for the CDR3 is TGTGCCAGCAGCCAAGGGGGCCACGAGCAGTACTTC. The chain uses TRBV3-1 (or the pseudogene TRBV3-2) and TRBJ2-7, with D tentatively TRBD1 (5 bases). With 1 base removed from V and 5 bases from J, the gap between germline ends came to 6 bases. The CDR3 extends over 12 amino acids. The germline gives CDR1 LGHDT, CDR2 YNNKEL (reference sequence).

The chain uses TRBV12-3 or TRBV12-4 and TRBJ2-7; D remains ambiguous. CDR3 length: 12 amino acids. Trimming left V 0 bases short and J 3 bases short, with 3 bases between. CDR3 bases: TGTGCCAGCAGTTTAGCAGACTACGAGCAGTACTTC. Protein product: CASSLADYEQYF.

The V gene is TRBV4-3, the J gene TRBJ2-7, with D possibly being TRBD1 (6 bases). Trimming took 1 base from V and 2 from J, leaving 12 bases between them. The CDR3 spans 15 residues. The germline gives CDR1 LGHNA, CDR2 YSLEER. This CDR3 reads CASSQAQGPTYEQYF. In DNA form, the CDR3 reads TGCGCCAGCAGCCAAGCGCAGGGGCCTACCTACGAGCAGTACTTC.

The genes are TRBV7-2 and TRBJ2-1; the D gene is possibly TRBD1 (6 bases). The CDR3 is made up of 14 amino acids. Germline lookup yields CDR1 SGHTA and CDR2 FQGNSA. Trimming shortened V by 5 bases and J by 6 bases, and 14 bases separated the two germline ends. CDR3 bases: TGTGCCAGCAGCCGTCAGGGGCGAGGCAATGAGCAGTTCTTC. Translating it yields CASSRQGRGNEQFF. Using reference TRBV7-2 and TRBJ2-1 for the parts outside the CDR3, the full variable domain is GAGVSQSPSNKVTEKGKDVELRCDPISGHTALYWYRQSLGQGLEFLIYFQGNSAPDKSGLPSDRFSAERTGGSVSTLTIQRTQQEDSAVYLCASSRQGRGNEQFFGPGTRLTVL.

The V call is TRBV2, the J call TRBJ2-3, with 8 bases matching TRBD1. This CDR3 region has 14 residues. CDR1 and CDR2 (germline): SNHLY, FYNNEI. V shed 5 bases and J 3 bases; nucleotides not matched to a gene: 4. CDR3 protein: CASSPGQATDTQYF. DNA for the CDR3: TGTGCCAGCAGTCCGGGACAGGCTACAGATACGCAGTATTTT.

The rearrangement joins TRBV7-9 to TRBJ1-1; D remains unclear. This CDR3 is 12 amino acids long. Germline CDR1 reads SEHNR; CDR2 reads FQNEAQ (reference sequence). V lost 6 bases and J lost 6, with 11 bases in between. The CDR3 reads CASRSGGAEAFF. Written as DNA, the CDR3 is TGTGCCAGCAGGTCGGGCGGCGCTGAAGCTTTCTTT.